What follows are 11 T cell receptor beta chains derived from one specimen sequenced in a study of T cell responses to AZD1222 COVID-19 vaccine. The repertoire was sequenced with immunoSEQ multiplex PCR; TCRdb's copy has only in-frame clones and lacks some. The table has tens of thousands of clones, around 81% seen once. Sequenced here: peripheral blood, sampled 28 days after the second AZD1222 dose. Receptors originate from an adult who received the AZD1222 COVID-19 vaccine.

This clone appeared a few times. This specimen includes other DNA sequences encoding the same CDR3. The CDR3 loop reads CASSLGGINQPQHF. CDR3 sequence (DNA): TGCGCCAGCAGCTTAGGAGGGATCAATCAGCCCCAGCATTTT. V is TRBV5-1 and J is TRBJ1-5; unclear D gene. Germline V gives CDR1 SGHRS, CDR2 YFSETQ. The CDR3 extends over 14 amino acids. V dropped 2 bases and J dropped 3 bases, with 9 bases sitting between them.

The rearrangement links TRBV5-6 to TRBJ1-2, with a weak D call TRBD1 (5 bases). Trimming stripped 3 bases from V and 0 bases from J, with 18 bases between. CDR1 is SGHDT, CDR2 YYEEEE, per germline. This CDR3 region has 17 residues. The CDR3 sequence is CASSSLNQGPANYGYTF. CDR3 nucleotides: TGTGCCAGCAGCTCCTTAAACCAGGGCCCCGCTAACTATGGCTACACCTTC. The variable domain in full, with the rest retrieved from reference TRBV5-6 and TRBJ1-2, is DAGVTQSPTHLIKTRGQQVTLRCSPKSGHDTVSWYQQALGQGPQFIFQYYEEEERQRGNFPDRFSGHQFPNYSSELNVNALLLGDSALYLCASSSLNQGPANYGYTFGSGTRLTVV.

This rearrangement joins TRBV5-1 to TRBJ2-2; D perhaps matches TRBD1 (6 bases). Per germline, CDR1 SGHRS and CDR2 YFSETQ. The V and J ends lost 6 bases and 5 bases respectively, with 17 bases between them. CDR3 length: 15 residues. CDR3 DNA: TGCGCCAGCACCTTACAGGGTATCGAAACCGGGGAGCTGTTTTTT. Translated, it gives CASTLQGIETGELFF. The variable domain in full, completed from reference TRBV5-1 and TRBJ2-2, reads KAGVTQTPRYLIKTRGQQVTLSCSPISGHRSVSWYQQTPGQGLQFLFEYFSETQRNKGNFPGRFSGRQFSNSRSEMNVSTLELGDSALYLCASTLQGIETGELFFGEGSRLTVL.

Concerning this clone: Because the CDR3's place on the DNA is in doubt, the DNA is left out and the CDR3 is given as listed by TCRdb. This rearrangement joins TRBV6-1 to TRBJ2-7. The V gene's germline CDR1 is MNHNS and CDR2 SASEGT. The CDR3 spans 14 residues, counting both ends. This CDR3 is CASSEVSRVGTGNF.

As DNA, the CDR3 is TGTGCCAGCAGCCCCCGGACAGGGTACACCGGGGAGCTGTTTTTT. Translating it yields CASSPRTGYTGELFF. The genes are TRBV9 and TRBJ2-2; 8 positions match TRBD1. The CDR3 has 15 amino acids. The J segment lost 3 bases and the V segment lost 4 bases, leaving 5 bases of the junction unmatched. Germline values: CDR1 SGDLS, CDR2 YYNGEE.

The V and J genes are TRBV7-3 and TRBJ2-6; 9 bases align to TRBD1. There are 16 residues in the CDR3. The germline CDR1 and CDR2 sequences are SGHTA and FQGTGA. Germline trimming cut 5 bases from V and 3 bases from J; bases unmatched to any gene: 5. The CDR3 loop reads CASSVTGGLGANVLTF. The CDR3 DNA is TGTGCCAGCAGCGTTACAGGGGGCCTTGGGGCCAACGTCCTGACTTTC.

This sequence joins TRBV4-3 and TRBJ2-7; weak D call: TRBD1 (6 bases). CDR1 LGHNA and CDR2 YSLEER come from the germline V gene. The CDR3 runs 15 residues. Trimming took 0 bases from V and 3 from J, leaving 12 bases between them. The CDR3 loop is CASSQEARGSYEQYF. The DNA of the CDR3 is TGCGCCAGCAGCCAAGAGGCCAGGGGCAGCTACGAGCAGTACTTC.

This sequence joins TRBV4-1 and TRBJ2-2, with no clear D. The V end lost 0 bases, the J end lost 1 base, and 12 bases lay between the germline ends. CDR1 is MGHRA and CDR2 is YSYEKL in the germline V gene. CDR3 length equals 17 residues. CDR3 loop: CASSQEGQKVNTGELFF. The CDR3 nucleotides are TGCGCCAGCAGCCAAGAGGGCCAGAAAGTGAACACCGGGGAGCTGTTTTTT.

The V and J genes are TRBV28 and TRBJ2-7, with 11 bases fitting TRBD1. J was trimmed by 2 bases and V by 5 bases; bases with no gene match: 8. Per germline, CDR1 MDHEN and CDR2 SYDVKM. The CDR3 totals 16 residues. DNA of the CDR3: TGTGCCAGCAGTCTTCAACCGGGACAGGGGGCCTACGAGCAGTACTTC. Residues: CASSLQPGQGAYEQYF.

This clone was counted once. The chain carries TRBV19 and TRBJ2-7, with 14 bases that match TRBD2. Unmatched junction bases numbered 10, after V lost 6 bases and J lost 9 bases. Germline CDR1 is LNHDA and CDR2 is SQIVND (reference sequence). CDR3 size: 15 residues. The CDR3 region is CASSRGTSGGIRQYF. The DNA of the CDR3 is TGTGCCAGTAGCCGAGGGACTAGCGGGGGTATTCGGCAGTACTTC.

J is TRBJ1-2 and V is TRBV4-1; 8 nucleotides line up with TRBD1. Per the germline V gene, CDR1 is MGHRA and CDR2 is YSYEKL. J lost 6 bases, V lost 0 bases, and 3 bases had no gene match. The CDR3 covers 14 residues. The CDR3 nucleotides read TGCGCCAGCAGCCAAGAGAGGACAGGGAATGGCTACACCTTC. It encodes CASSQERTGNGYTF.